These 23 T cell receptor beta chains came from one sample sequenced in a study of blood T cell repertoires in COVID-19. Clones were sequenced by immunoSEQ multiplex PCR, and TCRdb holds only the in-frame ones, with some missing. The table lists under 300,000 clones, 80% to 90% of them singletons. Sequencing was performed on peripheral blood. These receptor sequences come from a woman between 35 and 50 years old with acute or convalescent COVID-19.

This chain uses TRBV2 with TRBJ1-1, with 7 bases that match TRBD1. The CDR3 totals 14 residues. Germline CDR1 and CDR2: SNHLY and FYNNEI. The V gene end was trimmed by 5 bases and the J gene end by 2 bases; junction bases not matched to a gene: 5. The DNA for the CDR3 is TGTGCCAGCAGTCGACAGGGTACTAACACTGAAGCTTTCTTT. Its protein product is CASSRQGTNTEAFF. Full variable domain (missing parts from reference TRBV2 and TRBJ1-1): EPEVTQTPSHQVTQMGQEVILRCVPISNHLYFYWYRQILGQKVEFLVSFYNNEISEKSEIFDDQFSVERPDGSNFTLKIRSTKLEDSAMYFCASSRQGTNTEAFFGQGTRLTVV.

V and J are TRBV10-1 and TRBJ1-4; 10 nucleotides agree with TRBD1. V gave up 3 bases and J gave up 7 bases; unmatched junction bases: 5. Germline V gives CDR1 WNHNN, CDR2 SYGVQD (reference sequence). The CDR3 has 15 residues. DNA of the CDR3: TGCGCCAGCAGTGAAAGGACAGGGGGACCTGAAAAACTGTTTTTT. Residues: CASSERTGGPEKLFF.

This clone was detected once. The gene calls are TRBV7-8 and TRBJ2-4; TRBD1 aligns across 8 bases. The CDR3 covers 16 residues. The germline V gene encodes CDR1 SGHVS and CDR2 FQNEAQ. Trimming cost V 1 base and J 0 bases; bases outside gene matches: 2. The chain's CDR3 is CASSLGTGLAKNIQYF. For the CDR3, the DNA is TGTGCCAGCAGCTTAGGGACAGGGTTAGCCAAAAACATTCAGTACTTC.

This chain connects TRBV14 to TRBJ2-3, with 10 nucleotides matching TRBD1. This CDR3 contains 16 residues. The trim removed 4 bases at V and 2 bases at J, leaving 6 bases unmatched. Germline-derived CDR1 and CDR2 are SGHDN and FVKESK. CDR3 amino acids: CASSRGDRGFTDTQYF. Here the CDR3 DNA reads TGTGCCAGCAGCCGGGGGGACAGGGGATTCACAGATACGCAGTATTTT.

The chain uses TRBV6-7 and TRBJ1-4; TRBD1 matches at 7 bases. TRBV6-7 is an open reading frame, and its role is uncertain. Trimming at V came to 5 bases and at J to 8 bases, leaving 5 bases not matched to a gene. This CDR3 has 13 amino acids. CDR3 amino acids: CASSRGRGEKLFF. The CDR3 DNA reads TGTGCCAGCAGTCGCGGCAGGGGGGAAAAACTGTTTTTT.

The V and J genes are TRBV4-1 and TRBJ2-3; 8 nucleotides match TRBD1. The CDR3 has 16 residues. Germline loops: CDR1 MGHRA, CDR2 YSYEKL. Trimming took 2 bases from V and 0 from J; bases not matched to a gene: 4. The CDR3 coding sequence is TGCGCCAGCAGCCAACCACAGGGGGGAAGCACAGATACGCAGTATTTT. The encoded protein is CASSQPQGGSTDTQYF.

The V gene is TRBV6-5, the J gene TRBJ2-5; maybe TRBD1 (7 bases). CDR3 size: 15 residues. V was pared by 3 bases and J by 5 bases, with 16 bases between. Germline CDR1 reads MNHEY; CDR2 reads SVGAGI. CDR3 DNA: TGTGCCAGCAGTTATCAGGGGGGAAAAGGGGAGACCCAGTACTTC. This codes for CASSYQGGKGETQYF.

This chain joins TRBV24-1 and TRBJ1-2; no clear D. From germline, CDR1 is KGHDR and CDR2 SFDVKD. This CDR3 comprises 13 residues. Trimming pared 0 bases from V and 5 bases from J, leaving 6 bases between. Here the CDR3 reads CATSDLSGYGYTF. The CDR3 bases are TGTGCCACCAGTGATTTGTCGGGTTATGGCTACACCTTC.

This chain connects TRBV3-1 (or the pseudogene TRBV3-2) to TRBJ1-1; perhaps TRBD1 as D (5 bases). CDR1 is LGHDT, CDR2 YNNKEL, per germline (reference sequence). Trimming removed 3 bases at V and 0 bases at J, with 14 bases between. The length of the CDR3 is 16 residues. CDR3 sequence: CASSHRQGAMNTEAFF. CDR3 DNA sequence: TGTGCCAGCAGCCATAGGCAGGGTGCCATGAACACTGAAGCTTTCTTT.

The genes are TRBV4-1 and TRBJ2-5; TRBD2 matches at 7 bases. Germline V gene data show CDR1 as MGHRA and CDR2 as YSYEKL. Trimming at V came to 4 bases and at J to 0 bases, leaving 8 bases not matched to a gene. The CDR3 covers 16 residues. In nucleotides, the CDR3 is TGCGCCAGCAGCCTCAACCCTCGGGGGGACCAAGAGACCCAGTACTTC. This codes for CASSLNPRGDQETQYF.

The rearrangement joins TRBV7-9 to TRBJ2-5; 12 bases agree with TRBD2. V shed 0 bases and J 1 base; nucleotides not matched to a gene: 3. CDR1 SEHNR and CDR2 FQNEAQ come from the germline V gene (reference sequence). The CDR3 is 17 residues long. Here the CDR3 reads CASSLALAGGPQETQYF. DNA for the CDR3: TGTGCCAGCAGCTTAGCACTAGCGGGGGGCCCCCAAGAGACCCAGTACTTC.

The rearrangement joins TRBV27 to TRBJ1-2; the D gene is possibly TRBD1 (5 bases). V dropped 4 bases and J dropped 0 bases, with 12 bases sitting between them. CDR1 and CDR2 from the germline V gene are MNHEY and SMNVEV (reference sequence). The CDR3 runs 15 residues. CDR3 region: CASSSSGRANYGYTF. The CDR3 coding sequence is TGTGCCAGCAGTTCCTCGGGCAGGGCTAACTATGGCTACACCTTC.

This clone was seen more than once but under ten times. This chain connects TRBV5-1 to TRBJ1-1, with 7 bases matching TRBD1. The trim removed 3 bases at V and 0 bases at J, leaving 5 bases unmatched. The CDR3 length is 15 residues. CDR1 SGHRS and CDR2 YFSETQ come from the germline V gene. The CDR3 sequence: CASSWTGAMNTEAFF. CDR3 coding DNA: TGCGCCAGCAGCTGGACAGGCGCCATGAACACTGAAGCTTTCTTT.

V and J are TRBV30 and TRBJ1-4; 10 positions match TRBD1. In germline, CDR1 is GTSNPN, CDR2 SVGIG (reference sequence). J lost 8 bases, V lost 4 bases, and 10 bases had no gene match. The CDR3 extends over 15 amino acids. CDR3 sequence: CAWNDRGLGGEKLFF. In DNA form, the CDR3 reads TGTGCCTGGAACGACAGGGGGCTAGGAGGAGAAAAACTGTTTTTT. Full variable domain (missing parts from reference TRBV30 and TRBJ1-4): SQTIHQWPATLVQPVGSPLSLECTVEGTSNPNLYWYRQAAGRGLQLLFYSVGIGQISSEVPQNLSASRPQDRQFILSSKKLLLSDSGFYLCAWNDRGLGGEKLFFGSGTQLSVL.

This rearrangement joins TRBV2 to TRBJ1-5; possibly TRBD1 for D (6 bases). The V gene lost 3 bases and the J gene lost 2 bases, with 11 bases spanning the gap. The CDR3 loop spans 15 amino acids. Germline CDR1 reads SNHLY; CDR2 reads FYNNEI. CDR3 bases: TGTGCCAGCAGTGATGGCAGGGGAGGCAATCAGCCCCAGCATTTT. It codes for CASSDGRGGNQPQHF.

The chain uses TRBV6-5 and TRBJ1-2; 8 nucleotides align to TRBD1. The CDR3 consists of 15 residues. Germline CDR1 is MNHEY and CDR2 is SVGAGI. V was pared by 2 bases and J by 1 base, with 3 bases of the junction left unmatched. The CDR3 sequence is CASSYGTGGNYGYTF. The CDR3 nucleotides are TGTGCCAGCAGTTACGGTACAGGGGGTAACTATGGCTACACCTTC.

This rearrangement joins TRBV2 to TRBJ2-7; D perhaps matches TRBD2 (6 bases). V lost 5 bases to trimming and J lost 0 bases, with 11 bases between them. The length of the CDR3 is 14 residues. Germline V gene lookup returns CDR1 SNHLY and CDR2 FYNNEI. The CDR3 is CASSLARSSYEQYV. The CDR3 nucleotides read TGTGCCAGCAGTCTAGCGAGGAGCTCCTACGAGCAGTACGTC.

The V and J genes are TRBV18 and TRBJ1-5; no reliable D call. Germline CDR1 is KGHSH and CDR2 is LQKENI. V lost 6 bases to trimming and J lost 5 bases, with 11 bases between them. CDR3 length: 13 residues. CDR3: CASSSNEDQPQHF. CDR3 sequence (DNA): TGTGCCAGCTCCTCCAACGAGGATCAGCCCCAGCATTTT.

This clone was observed once. The chain couples TRBV2 to TRBJ1-4; possible D gene TRBD1, 5 bases. The germline V gene has CDR1 SNHLY and CDR2 FYNNEI. The CDR3 has 15 amino acids. V was trimmed by 6 bases and J by 5 bases, leaving 16 bases between them. The CDR3 nucleotides are TGTGCCAGCAGAAGCGCGGGGGTTCCAAATGAAAAACTGTTTTTT. Amino acids: CASRSAGVPNEKLFF.

Comment on this clone: A read error is likely, as this CDR3 ends without the conserved phenylalanine or tryptophan. Because the CDR3's place on the DNA is in doubt, the DNA is left out and the CDR3 is given as listed by TCRdb. The V and J genes are TRBV15 and TRBJ1-2. The CDR3 spans 13 amino acids, including both terminal residues. Germline lookup yields CDR1 LNHNV and CDR2 YYDKDF (reference sequence). This CDR3 reads CATSRGRDGQPFL.

The chain is built from TRBV6-6 and TRBJ1-3; D gene ambiguous. The CDR3 length is 14 residues. The germline CDR1 and CDR2 sequences are MNHNY and SVGAGI (reference sequence). V was shortened by 4 bases and J by 4 bases, with 11 bases between the two germline ends. CDR3 sequence (DNA): TGTGCCAGCAGTTCCATAGAGGCGGGAAACACCATATATTTT. Translating gives CASSSIEAGNTIYF.

The V call is TRBV10-1, the J call TRBJ1-1, with D possibly matching TRBD1 (6 bases). The CDR3 sequence is 13 residues long. From germline, CDR1 is WNHNN and CDR2 SYGVQD (reference sequence). V lost 9 bases and J lost 1, with 12 bases in between. The CDR3: CASRQDPNTEAFF. CDR3 in DNA: TGCGCCAGTCGACAGGACCCGAACACTGAAGCTTTCTTT.

V usage is TRBV6-5 and J usage is TRBJ1-4; D uncertain. Germline V gene lookup returns CDR1 MNHEY and CDR2 SVGAGI. This CDR3 spans 13 amino acids. Between the trimmed V and J ends, which lost 7 bases and 4 bases, there was a span of 10 bases. For the CDR3, the DNA is TGTGCCAGCATGGAGGGTCGTAATGAAAAACTGTTTTTT. This sequence encodes CASMEGRNEKLFF.